Presented here are 25 T cell receptor beta chains from one specimen sequenced in a study of identical twins. TCRdb reprocessed the 5' RACE reads via MiXCR and lists one record per CDR3 protein. The sample consists of a few hundred thousand distinct CDR3 sequences, around a sixth of them appearing once. The sequenced material came from naive T cells sorted from blood. These receptors all stem from a man in his forties or fifties in good health.

This clonotype occurred a few times. The gene calls are TRBV10-3 and TRBJ2-1, with TRBD2 identical over 16 bases. With V trimmed by 6 bases and J by 2 bases, 7 bases remained unmatched. CDR1 is ENHRY, CDR2 SYGVKD, per germline. The CDR3 has 18 amino acids. The CDR3 coding sequence is TGTGCCATCAGGTCTGGGACTAGCGGGAGGGAACCCTACAATGAGCAGTTCTTC. It codes for CAIRSGTSGREPYNEQFF.

The chain employs TRBV4-2 and TRBJ1-1; tentatively, D is TRBD1 (5 bases). The germline V gene has CDR1 LGHNA and CDR2 YNFKEQ. The CDR3 covers 15 residues. The ends were cut back, 0 bases at V and 10 bases at J, with 18 bases in the middle. CDR3 DNA: TGTGCCAGCAGCCAAGACCCTGAACGGGGCTGGGGAGCTTTCTTT. It codes for CASSQDPERGWGAFF.

This clonotype was seen repeatedly, ten times or more. The chain joins TRBV6-5 to TRBJ1-6, with a tentative D call TRBD1 (5 bases). The germline CDR1 and CDR2 sequences are MNHEY and SVGAGI. Trimming took off 0 bases at V and 6 bases at J, with 12 bases between the two ends. This CDR3 comprises 16 residues. The CDR3 nucleotides read TGTGCCAGCAGTTACTCGACCAGGGCGAGTAATTCACCCCTCCACTTT. This encodes CASSYSTRASNSPLHF.

This clonotype was seen more than once but under ten times. The V gene is TRBV7-2, the J gene TRBJ2-6, with D tentatively TRBD2 (5 bases). V dropped 8 bases and J dropped 0 bases, with 11 bases sitting between them. This CDR3 is built from 15 residues. CDR1 SGHTA and CDR2 FQGNSA come from the germline V gene. CDR3 coding DNA: TGTGCCAGCTCCCGAGGGAGCTCTGGGGCCAACGTCCTGACTTTC. Protein sequence: CASSRGSSGANVLTF. The full variable domain, rest sourced from reference TRBV7-2 and TRBJ2-6, is GAGVSQSPSNKVTEKGKDVELRCDPISGHTALYWYRQSLGQGLEFLIYFQGNSAPDKSGLPSDRFSAERTGGSVSTLTIQRTQQEDSAVYLCASSRGSSGANVLTFGAGSRLTVL.

The sample holds a few counts of this clonotype. The chain combines TRBV7-9 with TRBJ1-1; D might be TRBD1 (5 bases). In germline, CDR1 is SEHNR, CDR2 FQNEAQ (reference sequence). V shed 5 bases and J shed 4 bases, with 14 bases lying between them. The CDR3 loop spans 14 amino acids. Written as DNA, the CDR3 is TGTGCCAGCAGCGCAAAGGCAAGGGGCACTGAAGCTTTCTTT. Residues: CASSAKARGTEAFF.

The genes are TRBV4-2 and TRBJ1-6; TRBD1 aligns across 8 bases. Germline CDR1 is LGHNA and CDR2 is YNFKEQ. There are 15 residues in the CDR3. The V segment lost 5 bases and the J segment 7 bases; nucleotides outside the gene matches: 7. The DNA for the CDR3 is TGTGCCAGCAGCGCAGAGGGACAGGAGAATTCACCCCTCCACTTT. Translated, it gives CASSAEGQENSPLHF.

This rearrangement joins TRBV4-2 to TRBJ2-7; 12 bases line up with TRBD2. Trimming at V came to 3 bases and at J to 1 base, leaving 1 base not matched to a gene. This CDR3 comprises 15 residues. CDR1 is LGHNA and CDR2 is YNFKEQ in the germline V gene. The CDR3 sequence: CASSHTSGGSYEQYF. CDR3 DNA: TGTGCCAGCAGCCATACTAGCGGGGGGTCCTACGAGCAGTACTTC.

This clonotype was seen many times. The chain links TRBV28 to TRBJ2-2; D might be TRBD1 (5 bases). There are 13 residues in the CDR3. The V gene's germline CDR1 is MDHEN and CDR2 SYDVKM. Trimming left V 11 bases short and J 0 bases short, with 10 bases between. This CDR3 is CAATETNTGELFF. DNA of the CDR3: TGTGCCGCGACAGAGACGAACACCGGGGAGCTGTTTTTT.

The rearrangement uses TRBV15 and TRBJ2-3; D not certain. This CDR3 has 12 residues. V lost 7 bases, J lost 5 bases, and 10 bases lay in between. In germline, CDR1 is LNHNV, CDR2 YYDKDF (reference sequence). CDR3 in amino acids: CATKISGDTQYF. In nucleotides, the CDR3 is TGTGCCACCAAAATATCGGGAGATACGCAGTATTTT.

This clonotype was found a few times. The rearrangement uses TRBV11-2 and TRBJ2-7; 7 nucleotides align to TRBD1. The CDR3 has 15 amino acids. The germline V gene encodes CDR1 SGHAT and CDR2 FQNNGV. Trimming removed 2 bases from V and 2 bases from J; junction bases left unmatched: 6. CDR3 in amino acids: CASSLMGQTAYEQYF. The CDR3 DNA sequence: TGTGCCAGCAGCTTAATGGGACAGACAGCCTACGAGCAGTACTTC. Full variable domain (missing parts from reference TRBV11-2 and TRBJ2-7): EAGVAQSPRYKIIEKRQSVAFWCNPISGHATLYWYQQILGQGPKLLIQFQNNGVVDDSQLPKDRFSAERLKGVDSTLKIQPAKLEDSAVYLCASSLMGQTAYEQYFGPGTRLTVT.

J is TRBJ2-5 and V is TRBV18; the match to TRBD2 covers 10 bases. Trimming removed 5 bases from V and 2 bases from J; junction bases left unmatched: 5. CDR1 is KGHSH, CDR2 LQKENI, per germline. The CDR3 covers 15 residues. The CDR3 DNA follows: TGTGCCAGCTCAGAGACTAGCGGGCCTCAAGAGACCCAGTACTTC. This translates into CASSETSGPQETQYF.

This clonotype was detected only a few times. The V and J genes are TRBV6-1 and TRBJ1-5; no firm D call. The V end was cut by 6 bases, the J end by 6 bases, with 12 bases between. CDR1 is MNHNS, CDR2 SASEGT, per germline. The CDR3 is 13 amino acids. CDR3 protein: CASSHNWGQPQHF. CDR3 nucleotide sequence: TGTGCCAGCAGCCATAATTGGGGTCAGCCCCAGCATTTT.

The rearrangement links TRBV28 to TRBJ1-5; TRBD1 matches 8 bases. V lost 3 bases to trimming and J lost 6 bases; unmatched junction nucleotides: 10. Germline V gene data show CDR1 as MDHEN and CDR2 as SYDVKM. The CDR3 spans 16 residues. The CDR3 loop reads CASSFFGTGIGQPQHF. CDR3 coding DNA: TGTGCCAGCAGTTTCTTTGGGACAGGTATAGGTCAGCCCCAGCATTTT.

This clonotype was counted a few times. J is TRBJ2-4 and V is TRBV20-1; 10 bases line up with TRBD2. V shed 6 bases, J shed 0 bases, and the junction held 14 bases outside the gene matches. Germline V CDR1 and CDR2: DFQATT, SNEGSKA (reference sequence). The CDR3 spans 18 residues. The CDR3 DNA is TGCAGTGCCCATCCAAGCGGGAGGGATATCTTAGCCAAAAACATTCAGTACTTC. Translation: CSAHPSGRDILAKNIQYF.

This clonotype occurred a few times. The rearrangement links TRBV7-2 to TRBJ1-4; perhaps TRBD1 as D (5 bases). The V end was cut by 4 bases, the J end by 4 bases, with 10 bases between. Germline V gene sequence: CDR1 SGHTA, CDR2 FQGNSA. The CDR3 is 14 amino acids. For the CDR3, the DNA is TGTGCCAGCAGCTCGGGACGGGGTAATGAAAAACTGTTTTTT. Protein sequence: CASSSGRGNEKLFF.

The chain carries TRBV6-5 and TRBJ1-2; D gene uncertain. The CDR3 totals 14 residues. CDR1 and CDR2 (germline): MNHEY, SVGAGI. V was trimmed by 1 base and J by 0 bases, leaving 6 bases between them. Written as DNA, the CDR3 is TGTGCCAGCAGTTACTACAGTTCTAACTATGGCTACACCTTC. This gives the protein CASSYYSSNYGYTF.

In this sample, this clonotype turned up many times. The rearrangement joins TRBV4-1 to TRBJ1-6; no definite D call. Germline CDR1 is MGHRA and CDR2 is YSYEKL. The V and J ends lost 1 base and 13 bases respectively, with 8 bases between them. This CDR3 is 12 amino acids long. The CDR3 DNA reads as TGCGCCAGCAGCCAAGGCCTCTGGCCCCTCCACTTT. It is translated as CASSQGLWPLHF.

This clonotype was recorded only once. A much larger clone lies a single base off, so this may be a read error. The rearrangement joins TRBV6-1 to TRBJ2-3, with a possible D match to TRBD2 (6 bases). This CDR3 contains 14 residues. Germline CDR1 is MNHNS and CDR2 is SASEGT. The CDR3 here is CASSLRTITDTRYF. The CDR3 DNA follows: TGTGCCAGCAGTCTTAGGACTATCACGGATACGCGGTATTTT.

In this sample, this clonotype turned up many times. The gene calls are TRBV12-3 or TRBV12-4 and TRBJ2-2; 8 bases fit TRBD1. The CDR3 is made up of 16 amino acids. Trimming at V came to 3 bases and at J to 4 bases, leaving 7 bases not matched to a gene. The CDR3 is CASSFLSGTGTGELFF. The CDR3 DNA sequence: TGTGCCAGCAGTTTCCTATCTGGGACAGGCACCGGGGAGCTGTTTTTT.

This chain links TRBV29-1 with TRBJ2-1; either TRBD1 or TRBD2 may fit D (5 bases each). The V gene's germline CDR1 is SQVTM and CDR2 ANQGSEA. There are 14 residues in the CDR3. Trimming stripped 4 bases from V and 10 bases from J, with 20 bases between. CDR3 in amino acids: CSVALGVARVEQFF. CDR3 coding DNA: TGCAGCGTTGCTTTGGGGGTGGCACGCGTCGAGCAGTTCTTC.

A few counts support this clonotype. This chain's CDR3 is CSANDGGLNTEAFF. The CDR3 bases are TGCAGTGCTAATGATGGGGGGCTGAACACTGAAGCTTTCTTT. The chain has TRBV20-1 and TRBJ1-1; D may be TRBD1 (6 bases). This CDR3 spans 14 amino acids. Deletions cut 4 bases from V and 0 bases from J, with 12 bases between. From germline, CDR1 is DFQATT and CDR2 SNEGSKA (reference sequence).

This chain uses TRBV28 with TRBJ2-3, with 8 positions matching TRBD2. Unmatched junction bases numbered 10, after V lost 7 bases and J lost 4 bases. CDR1 is MDHEN and CDR2 is SYDVKM in the germline V gene. The CDR3 is 15 amino acids. In nucleotides, the CDR3 is TGTGCCAGCACCAGTAGCGGGATTGGTTCAGATACGCAGTATTTT. As protein: CASTSSGIGSDTQYF.

This clonotype occurred a few times. Sequence at one end of the junction differs from germline and may be a read error. The J gene is TRBJ2-1, the V gene TRBV18; D is possibly TRBD1 or TRBD2 (5 bases each). The germline gives CDR1 KGHSH, CDR2 LQKENI. This CDR3 region has 14 residues. The DNA of the CDR3 is TGTGCCAGCTCAATTTGGGGGACGTACATTGAGCAGTTCTTC. Amino acids: CASSIWGTYIEQFF.

In this sample, this clonotype turned up a few times. For the CDR3, the DNA is TGTGCCAGCAGCGTAGATCCAGGGGGAGAGACCCAGTACTTC. Its translation is CASSVDPGGETQYF. The chain recombines TRBV9 with TRBJ2-5; 7 bases agree with TRBD1. Trimming removed 0 bases from V and 4 bases from J; junction bases left unmatched: 3. The CDR3 consists of 14 residues. Germline V gives CDR1 SGDLS, CDR2 YYNGEE.

This clonotype was seen repeatedly, ten times or more. This sequence joins TRBV7-2 and TRBJ2-7; D may be TRBD1 or TRBD2 (5 bases each). Germline V gives CDR1 SGHTA, CDR2 FQGNSA. With 2 bases removed from V and 2 bases from J, the gap between germline ends came to 10 bases. CDR3 length equals 14 residues. Here the CDR3 DNA reads TGTGCCAGCAGCTTAACCCGGGGCCCCTACGAGCAGTACTTC. As protein: CASSLTRGPYEQYF.